This TCR beta chain derives from a study of blood T cell repertoires in COVID-19. CDR3 length equals 14 residues. With V trimmed by 9 bases and J by 1 base, 4 bases remained unmatched. Germline V lookup: CDR1 MDHEN, CDR2 SYDVKM. Produced via immunoSEQ multiplex PCR; TCRdb's table is partial and in-frame only. The sample carries around 250,000 clones, around 90% recorded once. The J gene is TRBJ1-5, the V gene TRBV28; TRBD1 agrees at 9 bases. The sample was PBMCs or T cells enriched from blood (not recorded which). The clonotype originates from a middle-aged woman who had been exposed to COVID-19. Here the CDR3 DNA reads TGTGCCAGTTTACAGGGGGCAAGCAATCAGCCCCAGCATTTT. Residues: CASLQGASNQPQHF.